The next 15 T cell receptor beta chains were all read from a single sample in a study of blood T cell repertoires in COVID-19. Sequenced by immunoSEQ multiplex PCR; TCRdb stores in-frame clones only, minus some. The profile covers under 250,000 clones, with around 81% appearing a single time and around 4.5% taken by the ten largest. Sample: PBMCs or T cells enriched from blood (not recorded which). These TCRs come from a man aged 25-45 years with acute COVID-19.

This sequence joins TRBV5-6 and TRBJ1-6; D gene unclear. Germline CDR1 and CDR2: SGHDT and YYEEEE. This CDR3 is 16 amino acids long. Trimming took off 1 base at V and 0 bases at J, with 8 bases between the two ends. The CDR3 DNA reads TGTGCCAGCAGCTTGACCCTTAGCTCCTATAATTCACCCCTCCACTTT. This sequence encodes CASSLTLSSYNSPLHF.

The V and J genes are TRBV7-6 and TRBJ2-2, with 11 positions matching TRBD2. The junction had 5 bases not matched to a gene; V was cut back by 5 bases and J by 6 bases. Germline V gene sequence: CDR1 SGHVS, CDR2 FNYEAQ. The CDR3 has 15 amino acids. The DNA for the CDR3 is TGTGCCAGCAGCACCGGACTAGCGGGCCCCGGGGAGCTGTTTTTT. This gives the protein CASSTGLAGPGELFF.

Concerning this clone: Other DNA sequences in this specimen translate into the identical CDR3. The rearrangement uses TRBV11-2 and TRBJ1-1; TRBD1 is a possible D gene (5 bases). CDR1 SGHAT and CDR2 FQNNGV come from the germline V gene. The CDR3 is made up of 12 amino acids. V lost 3 bases and J lost 5, with 7 bases in between. The CDR3 sequence: CASSFQGTEAFF. The CDR3 coding sequence is TGTGCCAGCAGCTTCCAGGGAACTGAAGCTTTCTTT.

The chain couples TRBV5-1 to TRBJ2-7, with 7 bases aligning to TRBD1. The CDR3 has 16 residues. CDR1 is SGHRS, CDR2 YFSETQ, per germline. Germline trimming cut 4 bases from V and 1 base from J; bases unmatched to any gene: 11. CDR3 nucleotide sequence: TGCGCCAGCAGCGCCGGACAGGCCGGAGGTTCCTACGAGCAGTACTTC. Its translation is CASSAGQAGGSYEQYF.

The rearrangement links TRBV7-9 to TRBJ1-2; 7 bases align to TRBD1. CDR3 size: 17 residues. V was clipped by 6 bases and J by 4 bases; unmatched bases: 17. Germline V gene sequence: CDR1 SEHNR, CDR2 FQNEAQ (reference sequence). CDR3 loop: CASSPPGQPFSSYGYTF. The CDR3 DNA reads TGTGCCAGCAGTCCACCGGGACAGCCCTTTTCATCCTATGGCTACACCTTC.

The V and J genes are TRBV2 and TRBJ1-2; possible D gene TRBD1, 5 bases. Trimming took off 3 bases at V and 2 bases at J, with 7 bases between the two ends. Germline CDR1 is SNHLY and CDR2 is FYNNEI. The CDR3 loop spans 13 amino acids. This CDR3 reads CASSEGLNYGYTF. CDR3 coding DNA: TGTGCCAGCAGTGAGGGGCTGAACTATGGCTACACCTTC.

This clone was counted a single time. The V and J genes are TRBV6-5 and TRBJ2-7; D remains ambiguous. The CDR3 is made up of 13 amino acids. Germline V lookup: CDR1 MNHEY, CDR2 SVGAGI. The ends were cut back, 6 bases at V and 0 bases at J, with 9 bases in the middle. The CDR3 DNA sequence: TGTGCCAGCAGGTCCCCGGTCTCCTACGAGCAGTACTTC. Its translation: CASRSPVSYEQYF.

Concerning this clone itself: Distinct nucleotide sequences in the sample also encode this CDR3. The CDR3 region is CASSFSGSYNSPLHF. The CDR3 nucleotides are TGTGCCAGCAGCTTCAGCGGGTCCTATAATTCACCCCTCCACTTT. The chain links TRBV5-6 to TRBJ1-6; unclear D gene. V lost 2 bases and J 1 base, leaving 7 bases between the germline ends. Germline lookup yields CDR1 SGHDT and CDR2 YYEEEE. CDR3 length equals 15 residues.

The V call is TRBV11-3, the J call TRBJ2-1, with 9 positions matching TRBD2. The J segment lost 5 bases and the V segment lost 6 bases, leaving 8 bases of the junction unmatched. The germline CDR1 and CDR2 sequences are SGHNT and YENEEA. This CDR3 has 15 amino acids. As DNA, the CDR3 is TGTGCCAGCAGTCGGGGGCGACTAGCGGACAATGAGCAGTTCTTC. Protein sequence: CASSRGRLADNEQFF.

The CDR3: CASSLAATGVGGANVLTF. The CDR3 DNA follows: TGCGCCAGCAGCTTGGCCGCGACAGGGGTTGGCGGGGCCAACGTCCTGACTTTC. The chain combines TRBV5-1 with TRBJ2-6; 8 bases agree with TRBD1. Germline lookup yields CDR1 SGHRS and CDR2 YFSETQ. The CDR3 has 18 residues. Trimming at V came to 0 bases and at J to 4 bases, leaving 9 bases not matched to a gene. Using reference TRBV5-1 and TRBJ2-6 for the parts outside the CDR3, the full variable domain is KAGVTQTPRYLIKTRGQQVTLSCSPISGHRSVSWYQQTPGQGLQFLFEYFSETQRNKGNFPGRFSGRQFSNSRSEMNVSTLELGDSALYLCASSLAATGVGGANVLTFGAGSRLTVL.

V gene TRBV9 combines with J gene TRBJ1-1; D gene ambiguous. This CDR3 is 16 amino acids long. Germline values: CDR1 SGDLS, CDR2 YYNGEE. V was clipped by 4 bases and J by 2 bases, with 18 bases between them. CDR3 bases: TGTGCCAGCAGCTCCTCGGGGTCAGGCTTAAACACTGAAGCTTTCTTT. This translates into CASSSSGSGLNTEAFF.

This chain joins TRBV7-3 and TRBJ2-3; TRBD1 aligns across 9 bases. Germline CDR1 SGHTA, CDR2 FQGTGA. Unmatched junction bases numbered 7, after V lost 1 base and J lost 8 bases. The CDR3 length is 15 residues. The DNA for the CDR3 is TGTGCCAGCAGCTTAAAGGGGGGACAGGGCCCTACGCAGTATTTT. It yields the protein CASSLKGGQGPTQYF.

This clone occurred a few times. This chain joins TRBV5-4 and TRBJ1-6; the D is unclear. Trimming removed 6 bases from V and 1 base from J, with 11 bases in between. Per the germline V gene, CDR1 is SGHNT and CDR2 is YYREEE (reference sequence). The CDR3 totals 15 residues. CDR3 region: CASTIGASYNSPLHF. The CDR3 nucleotides are TGTGCCAGCACCATCGGAGCATCCTATAATTCACCCCTCCACTTT.

The V gene is TRBV18, the J gene TRBJ2-5; 8 bases map to TRBD1. CDR3 size: 15 residues. Germline values: CDR1 KGHSH, CDR2 LQKENI. The junction had 7 bases not matched to a gene; V was cut back by 3 bases and J by 4 bases. CDR3 in amino acids: CASSPSTGGSETQYF. The CDR3 DNA is TGTGCCAGCTCACCGAGCACAGGGGGATCAGAGACCCAGTACTTC.

V is TRBV9 and J is TRBJ1-1, with D unresolved. Looked up from germline, CDR1 is SGDLS and CDR2 is YYNGEE. This CDR3 is 15 amino acids long. Between the trimmed V and J ends, which lost 0 bases and 3 bases, there was a span of 12 bases. The CDR3 reads CASSVGGSRDTEAFF. For the CDR3, the DNA is TGTGCCAGCAGCGTAGGCGGGAGTCGGGACACTGAAGCTTTCTTT.